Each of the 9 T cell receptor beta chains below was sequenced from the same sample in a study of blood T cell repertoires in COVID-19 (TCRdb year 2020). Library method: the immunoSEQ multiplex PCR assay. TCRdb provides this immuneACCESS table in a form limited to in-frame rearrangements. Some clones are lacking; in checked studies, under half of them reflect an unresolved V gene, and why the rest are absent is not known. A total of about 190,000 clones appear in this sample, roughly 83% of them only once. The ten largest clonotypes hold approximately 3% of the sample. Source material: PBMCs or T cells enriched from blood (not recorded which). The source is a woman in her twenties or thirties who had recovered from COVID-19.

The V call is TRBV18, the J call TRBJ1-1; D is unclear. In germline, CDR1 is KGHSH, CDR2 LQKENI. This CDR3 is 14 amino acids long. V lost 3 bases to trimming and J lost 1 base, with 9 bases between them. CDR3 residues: CASSPITRNTEAFF. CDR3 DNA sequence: TGTGCCAGCTCACCCATTACGAGGAACACTGAAGCTTTCTTT.

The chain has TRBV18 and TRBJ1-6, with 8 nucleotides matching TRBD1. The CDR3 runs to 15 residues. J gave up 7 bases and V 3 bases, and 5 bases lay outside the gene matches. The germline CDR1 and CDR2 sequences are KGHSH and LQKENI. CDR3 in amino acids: CASSPDRVRNSPLHF. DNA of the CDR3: TGTGCCAGCTCACCGGACAGGGTTCGGAATTCACCCCTCCACTTT.

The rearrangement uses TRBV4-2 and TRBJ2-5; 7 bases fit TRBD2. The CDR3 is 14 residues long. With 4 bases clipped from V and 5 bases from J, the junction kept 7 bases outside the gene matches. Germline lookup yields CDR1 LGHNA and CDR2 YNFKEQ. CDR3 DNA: TGTGCCAGCAGCCTCGAAAGCGGGGAGGAGACCCAGTACTTC. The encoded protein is CASSLESGEETQYF.

CDR3 amino acids: CASSLSLYQETQYF. The CDR3 coding sequence is TGTGCCAGCAGCTTATCACTGTACCAAGAGACCCAGTACTTC. The chain is built from TRBV5-5 and TRBJ2-5; D call uncertain. CDR3 size: 14 residues. Trimming took 2 bases from V and 0 from J, leaving 8 bases between them. The germline V gene has CDR1 SGHKS and CDR2 YYEKEE (reference sequence).

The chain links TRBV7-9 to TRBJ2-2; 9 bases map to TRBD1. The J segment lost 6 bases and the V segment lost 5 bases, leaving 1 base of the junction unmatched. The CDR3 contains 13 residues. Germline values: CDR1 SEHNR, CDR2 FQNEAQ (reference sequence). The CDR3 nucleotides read TGTGCCAGCAGCACAGGGGGCCCCGGGGAGCTGTTTTTT. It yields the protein CASSTGGPGELFF. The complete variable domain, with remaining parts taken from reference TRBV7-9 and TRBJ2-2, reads DTGVSQNPRHKITKRGQNVTFRCDPISEHNRLYWYRQTLGQGPEFLTYFQNEAQLEKSRLLSDRFSAERPKGSFSTLEIQRTEQGDSAMYLCASSTGGPGELFFGEGSRLTVL.

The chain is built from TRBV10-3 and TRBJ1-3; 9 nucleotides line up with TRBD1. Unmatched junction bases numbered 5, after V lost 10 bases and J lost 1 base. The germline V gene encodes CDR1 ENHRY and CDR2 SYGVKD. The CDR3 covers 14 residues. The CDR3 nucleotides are TGTGCCACCGCCGGGACAGGGTCTGGAAACACCATATATTTT. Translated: CATAGTGSGNTIYF.

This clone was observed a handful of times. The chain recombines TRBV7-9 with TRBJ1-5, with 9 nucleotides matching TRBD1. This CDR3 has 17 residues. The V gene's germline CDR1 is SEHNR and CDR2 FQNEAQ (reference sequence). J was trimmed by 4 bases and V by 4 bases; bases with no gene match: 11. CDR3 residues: CASSYYGGQGVNQPQHF. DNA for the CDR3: TGTGCCAGCAGCTATTATGGGGGACAGGGAGTAAATCAGCCCCAGCATTTT.

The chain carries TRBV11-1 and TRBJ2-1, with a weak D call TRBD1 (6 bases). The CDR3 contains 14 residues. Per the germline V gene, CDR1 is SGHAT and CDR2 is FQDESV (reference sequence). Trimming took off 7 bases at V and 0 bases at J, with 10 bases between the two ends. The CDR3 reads CASTEDSSYNEQFF. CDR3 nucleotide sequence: TGTGCCAGCACCGAGGACAGCTCCTACAATGAGCAGTTCTTC.

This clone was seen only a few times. CDR3 residues: CASSLWGGAADTQYF. The CDR3 DNA sequence: TGTGCCAGCAGTTTATGGGGCGGGGCCGCAGATACGCAGTATTTT. The chain has TRBV28 and TRBJ2-3; the D gene is possibly TRBD2 (6 bases). CDR1 MDHEN and CDR2 SYDVKM come from the germline V gene. V lost 0 bases and J lost 4, with 11 bases in between. This CDR3 has 15 residues.